These 5 T cell receptor beta chains originate from one sample sequenced in a study of CD8 T cells in Susac syndrome. Reverse transcription of roughly 0.5 to 1 ug RNA was performed with random hexamers. TCRdb redid the calling of the immunoSEQ multiplex PCR reads with MiXCR, one entry per CDR3 protein. Seen here are about 120,000 distinct CDR3 sequences, around 94% observed once, and the top ten hold 0.2% to 0.25%. Sequenced material: CD8+ T cells from PBMCs. The receptor set was obtained from a human donor with Susac syndrome.

The chain uses TRBV27 and TRBJ2-7, with 11 bases identical to TRBD1. V gave up 3 bases and J gave up 5 bases; unmatched junction bases: 3. Germline CDR1 reads MNHEY; CDR2 reads SMNVEV (reference sequence). The CDR3 is 14 amino acids. CDR3 nucleotides: TGTGCCAGCAGTTTCGGGACAGGGGGTAACGAGCAGTACTTC. This encodes CASSFGTGGNEQYF.

The chain has TRBV5-4 and TRBJ2-7; D is perhaps TRBD1 (6 bases). This CDR3 has 14 residues. Germline V gene lookup returns CDR1 SGHNT and CDR2 YYREEE (reference sequence). Trimming took off 1 base at V and 2 bases at J, with 10 bases between the two ends. The CDR3 sequence is CASSLSGQPYEQYF. CDR3 nucleotide sequence: TGTGCCAGCAGCTTGTCAGGACAGCCCTACGAGCAGTACTTC.

This CDR3 reads CASSQEARQEIQTQYF. The CDR3 DNA reads TGTGCCAGCAGCCAAGAGGCCAGGCAAGAGATACAGACCCAGTACTTC. This rearrangement joins TRBV3-1 to TRBJ2-5; D not resolved. V dropped 0 bases and J dropped 6 bases, with 17 bases sitting between them. From germline, CDR1 is LGHDT and CDR2 YNNKEL (reference sequence). The CDR3 has 16 amino acids.

This chain uses TRBV10-3 with TRBJ2-3; D is undetermined. The CDR3 sequence is 12 residues long. Germline assignment: CDR1 ENHRY and CDR2 SYGVKD. V lost 7 bases to trimming and J lost 8 bases, with 13 bases between them. In nucleotides, the CDR3 is TGTGCCATCATAGATGCTACCGCTACGCAGTATTTT. Protein product: CAIIDATATQYF.

J is TRBJ2-2 and V is TRBV6-2 or TRBV6-3; a possible D gene is TRBD2 (5 bases). V lost 5 bases and J lost 5, with 12 bases in between. Germline CDR1 MNHEY, CDR2 SVGEGT. The length of the CDR3 is 14 residues. CDR3 sequence: CASSRGPETGELFF. The CDR3 bases are TGTGCCAGCAGTCGAGGGCCGGAGACCGGGGAGCTGTTTTTT.